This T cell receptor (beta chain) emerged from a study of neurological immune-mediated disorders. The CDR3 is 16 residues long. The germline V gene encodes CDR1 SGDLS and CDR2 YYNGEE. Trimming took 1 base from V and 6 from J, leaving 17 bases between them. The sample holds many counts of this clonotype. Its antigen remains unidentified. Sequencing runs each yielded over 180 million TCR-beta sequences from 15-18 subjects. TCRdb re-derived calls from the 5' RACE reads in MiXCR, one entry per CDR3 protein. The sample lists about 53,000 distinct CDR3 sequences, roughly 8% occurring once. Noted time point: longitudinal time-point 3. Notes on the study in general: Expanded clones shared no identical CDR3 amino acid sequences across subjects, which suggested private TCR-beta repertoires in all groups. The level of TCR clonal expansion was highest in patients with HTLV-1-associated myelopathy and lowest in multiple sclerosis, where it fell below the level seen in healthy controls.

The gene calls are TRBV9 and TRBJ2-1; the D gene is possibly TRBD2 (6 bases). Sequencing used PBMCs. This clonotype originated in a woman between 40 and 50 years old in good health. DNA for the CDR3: TGTGCCAGCAGCGTAAGGGTGGCAGGCGGGGTCAATGAGCAGTTCTTC. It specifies CASSVRVAGGVNEQFF.